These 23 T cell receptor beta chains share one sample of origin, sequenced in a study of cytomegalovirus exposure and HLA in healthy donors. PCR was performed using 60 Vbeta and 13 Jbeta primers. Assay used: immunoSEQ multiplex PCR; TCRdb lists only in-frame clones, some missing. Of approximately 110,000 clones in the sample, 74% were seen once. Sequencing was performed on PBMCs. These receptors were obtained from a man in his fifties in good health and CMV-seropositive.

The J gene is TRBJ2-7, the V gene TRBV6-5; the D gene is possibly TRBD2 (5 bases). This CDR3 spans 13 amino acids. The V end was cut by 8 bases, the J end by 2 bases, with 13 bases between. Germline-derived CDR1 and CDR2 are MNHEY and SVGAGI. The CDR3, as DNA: TGTGCCAGCGACGCGGGCAACACCTACGAGCAGTACTTC. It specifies CASDAGNTYEQYF.

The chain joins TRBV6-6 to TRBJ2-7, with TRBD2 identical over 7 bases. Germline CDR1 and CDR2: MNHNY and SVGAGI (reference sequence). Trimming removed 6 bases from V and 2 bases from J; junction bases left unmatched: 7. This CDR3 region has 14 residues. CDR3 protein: CASSLTAGPYEQYF. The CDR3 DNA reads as TGTGCCAGCAGCCTGACAGCGGGGCCCTACGAGCAGTACTTC.

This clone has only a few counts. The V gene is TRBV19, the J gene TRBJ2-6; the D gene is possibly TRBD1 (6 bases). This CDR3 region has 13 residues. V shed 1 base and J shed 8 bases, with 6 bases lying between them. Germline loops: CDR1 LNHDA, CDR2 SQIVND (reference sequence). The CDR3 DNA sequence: TGTGCCAGTAGTATAGGGGGGCCCAACGTCCTGACTTTC. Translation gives CASSIGGPNVLTF.

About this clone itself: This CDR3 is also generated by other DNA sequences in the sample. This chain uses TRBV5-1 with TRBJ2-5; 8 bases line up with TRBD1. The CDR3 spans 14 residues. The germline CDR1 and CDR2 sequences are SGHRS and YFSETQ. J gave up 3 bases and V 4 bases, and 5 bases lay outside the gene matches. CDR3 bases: TGCGCCAGCAGCCCCCAGACAGGGGAAGAGACCCAGTACTTC. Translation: CASSPQTGEETQYF.

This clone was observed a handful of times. Here the CDR3 DNA reads TGTGCCAGCAGCCAACTAGCGGGAACTCTCAATGAGCAGTTCTTC. Translating it yields CASSQLAGTLNEQFF. The rearrangement joins TRBV5-6 to TRBJ2-1, with TRBD2 identical over 10 bases. V was pared by 4 bases and J by 6 bases, with 7 bases of the junction left unmatched. Germline V gene data show CDR1 as SGHDT and CDR2 as YYEEEE. The CDR3 sequence is 15 residues long.

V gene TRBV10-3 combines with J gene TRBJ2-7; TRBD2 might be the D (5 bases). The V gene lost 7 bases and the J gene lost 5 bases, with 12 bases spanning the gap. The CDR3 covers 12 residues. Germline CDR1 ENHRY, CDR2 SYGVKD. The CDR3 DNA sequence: TGTGCCATCAATAGTAACGGGGACGAGCAGTACTTC. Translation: CAINSNGDEQYF.

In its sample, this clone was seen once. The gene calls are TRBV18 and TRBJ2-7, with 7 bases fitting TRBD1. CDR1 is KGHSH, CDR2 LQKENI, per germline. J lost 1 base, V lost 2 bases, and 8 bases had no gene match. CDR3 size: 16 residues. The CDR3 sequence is CASSPVRDSTSYEQYF. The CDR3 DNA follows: TGTGCCAGCTCACCAGTCCGGGACAGCACTTCCTACGAGCAGTACTTC.

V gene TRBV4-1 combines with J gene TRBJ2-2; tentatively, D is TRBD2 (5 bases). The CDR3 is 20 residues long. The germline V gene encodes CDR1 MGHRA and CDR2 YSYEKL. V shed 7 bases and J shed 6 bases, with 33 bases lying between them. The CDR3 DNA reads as TGCGCCAGCAAGGAGGTTTTAGAAATTAGAACAGTGTATTCCTCCGGGGAGCTGTTTTTT. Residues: CASKEVLEIRTVYSSGELFF.

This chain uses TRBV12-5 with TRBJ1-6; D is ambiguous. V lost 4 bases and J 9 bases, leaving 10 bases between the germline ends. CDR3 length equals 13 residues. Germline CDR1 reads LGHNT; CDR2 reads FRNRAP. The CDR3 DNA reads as TGTGCTAGTGGTTCGGACGGGGTTTCACCCCTCCACTTT. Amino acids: CASGSDGVSPLHF.

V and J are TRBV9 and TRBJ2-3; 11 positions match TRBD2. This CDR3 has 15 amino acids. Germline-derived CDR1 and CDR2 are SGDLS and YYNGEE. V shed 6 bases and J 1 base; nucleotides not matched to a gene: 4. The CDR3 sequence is CASNPLAGGTDTQYF. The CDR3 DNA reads TGTGCCAGCAACCCACTAGCGGGGGGCACAGATACGCAGTATTTT.

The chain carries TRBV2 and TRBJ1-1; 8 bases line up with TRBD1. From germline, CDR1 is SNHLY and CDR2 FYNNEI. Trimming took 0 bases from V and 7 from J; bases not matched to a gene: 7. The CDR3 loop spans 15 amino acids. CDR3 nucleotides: TGTGCCAGCAGTGAAGCGAGAACAGGGGGACTTGAAGCTTTCTTT. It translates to CASSEARTGGLEAFF.

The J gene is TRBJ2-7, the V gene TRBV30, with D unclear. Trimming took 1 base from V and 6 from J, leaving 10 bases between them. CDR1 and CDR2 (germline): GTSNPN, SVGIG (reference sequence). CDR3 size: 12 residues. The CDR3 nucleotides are TGTGCCTGGAGTGCTCCCCTCGGCGAGCAGTACTTC. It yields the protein CAWSAPLGEQYF.

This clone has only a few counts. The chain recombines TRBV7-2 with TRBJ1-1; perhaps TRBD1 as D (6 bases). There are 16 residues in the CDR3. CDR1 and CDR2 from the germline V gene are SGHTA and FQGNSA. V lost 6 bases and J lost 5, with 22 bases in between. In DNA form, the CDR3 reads TGTGCCAGCAGTTGGGGATTTTACGGGGGGCAGACTGAAGCTTTCTTT. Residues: CASSWGFYGGQTEAFF.

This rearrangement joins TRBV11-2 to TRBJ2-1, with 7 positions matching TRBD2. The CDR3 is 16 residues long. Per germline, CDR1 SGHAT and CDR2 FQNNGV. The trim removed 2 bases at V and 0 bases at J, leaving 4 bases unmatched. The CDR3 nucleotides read TGTGCCAGCAGCTTAAGCGGGGTGAGCTCCTACAATGAGCAGTTCTTC. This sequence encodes CASSLSGVSSYNEQFF.

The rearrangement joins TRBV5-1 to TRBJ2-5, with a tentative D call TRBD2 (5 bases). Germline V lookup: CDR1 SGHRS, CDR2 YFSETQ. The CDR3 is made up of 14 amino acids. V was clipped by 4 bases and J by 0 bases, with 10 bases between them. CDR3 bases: TGCGCCAGCAGCCAACCCGGGAACCAAGAGACCCAGTACTTC. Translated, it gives CASSQPGNQETQYF.

Here the CDR3 DNA reads TGTGCCAGCAGCTCCGGACTAGCGGGTTATGGGGCCAACGTCCTGACTTTC. This sequence encodes CASSSGLAGYGANVLTF. This chain uses TRBV7-9 with TRBJ2-6; TRBD2 aligns across 11 bases. CDR3 length equals 17 residues. Trimming took 4 bases from V and 3 from J; bases not matched to a gene: 5. Per germline, CDR1 SEHNR and CDR2 FQNEAQ (reference sequence).

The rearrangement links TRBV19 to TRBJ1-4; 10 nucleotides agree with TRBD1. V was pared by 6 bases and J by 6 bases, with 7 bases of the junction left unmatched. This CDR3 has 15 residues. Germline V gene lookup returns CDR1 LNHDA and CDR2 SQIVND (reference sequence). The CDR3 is CASSQTTGGYEKLFF. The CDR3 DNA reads TGTGCCAGTAGCCAGACGACAGGGGGCTATGAAAAACTGTTTTTT. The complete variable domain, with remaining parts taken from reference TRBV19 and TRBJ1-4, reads DGGITQSPKYLFRKEGQNVTLSCEQNLNHDAMYWYRQDPGQGLRLIYYSQIVNDFQKGDIAEGYSVSREKKESFPLTVTSAQKNPTAFYLCASSQTTGGYEKLFFGSGTQLSVL.

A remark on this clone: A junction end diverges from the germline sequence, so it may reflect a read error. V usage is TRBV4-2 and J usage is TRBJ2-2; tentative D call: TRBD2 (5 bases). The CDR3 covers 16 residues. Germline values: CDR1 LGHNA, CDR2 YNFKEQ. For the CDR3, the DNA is TGTGCCAGCAGCCAAACCGGCACCTCGAACACCGGGGAGCTGTCTTTT. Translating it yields CASSQTGTSNTGELSF.

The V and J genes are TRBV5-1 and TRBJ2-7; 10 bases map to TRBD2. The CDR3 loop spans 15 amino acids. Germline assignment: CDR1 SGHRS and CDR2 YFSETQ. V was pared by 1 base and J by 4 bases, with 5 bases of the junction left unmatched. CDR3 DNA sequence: TGCGCCAGCAGCTTGCAGGGGACTAGCGATTACGAGCAGTACTTC. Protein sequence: CASSLQGTSDYEQYF.

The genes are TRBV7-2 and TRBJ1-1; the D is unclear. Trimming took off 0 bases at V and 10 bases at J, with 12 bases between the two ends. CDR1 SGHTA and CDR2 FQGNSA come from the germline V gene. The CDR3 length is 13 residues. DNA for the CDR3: TGTGCCAGCAGCTTAGCTTGGTCCCGGGGAGCTTTCTTT. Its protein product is CASSLAWSRGAFF.

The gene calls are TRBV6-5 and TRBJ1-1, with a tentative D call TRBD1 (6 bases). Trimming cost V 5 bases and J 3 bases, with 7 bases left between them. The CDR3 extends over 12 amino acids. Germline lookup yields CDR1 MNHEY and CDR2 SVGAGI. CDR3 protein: CASSGQYTEAFF. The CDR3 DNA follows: TGTGCCAGCAGTGGACAGTACACTGAAGCTTTCTTT.

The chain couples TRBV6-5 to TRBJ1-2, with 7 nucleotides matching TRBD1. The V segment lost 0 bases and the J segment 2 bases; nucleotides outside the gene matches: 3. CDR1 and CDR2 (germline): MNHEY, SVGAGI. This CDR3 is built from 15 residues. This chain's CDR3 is CASSYSRGRNYGYTF. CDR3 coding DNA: TGTGCCAGCAGTTACTCAAGGGGGCGCAACTATGGCTACACCTTC.

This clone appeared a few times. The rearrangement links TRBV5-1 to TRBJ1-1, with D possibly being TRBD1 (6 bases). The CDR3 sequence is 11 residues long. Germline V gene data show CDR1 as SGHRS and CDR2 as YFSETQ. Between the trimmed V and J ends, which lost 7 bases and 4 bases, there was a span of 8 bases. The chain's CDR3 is CASGGATEAFF. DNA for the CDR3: TGCGCCAGCGGGGGGGCCACTGAAGCTTTCTTT.